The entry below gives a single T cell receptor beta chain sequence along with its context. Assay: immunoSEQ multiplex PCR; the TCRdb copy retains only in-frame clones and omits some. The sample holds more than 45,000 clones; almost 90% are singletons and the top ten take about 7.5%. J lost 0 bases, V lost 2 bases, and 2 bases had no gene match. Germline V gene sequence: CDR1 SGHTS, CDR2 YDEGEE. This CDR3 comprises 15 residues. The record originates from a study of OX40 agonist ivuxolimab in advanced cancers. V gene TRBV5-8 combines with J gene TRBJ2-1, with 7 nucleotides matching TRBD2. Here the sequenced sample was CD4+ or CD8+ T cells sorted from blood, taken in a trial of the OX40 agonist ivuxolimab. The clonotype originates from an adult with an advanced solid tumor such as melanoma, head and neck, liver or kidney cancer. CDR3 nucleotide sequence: TGTGCCAGCAGCTTTCTAGCGGACTCCTACAATGAGCAGTTCTTC. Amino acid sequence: CASSFLADSYNEQFF.